The 5 T cell receptor beta chains below come from one sample, sequenced in a study of T cells in Graves' hyperthyroidism and ophthalmopathy. RNA transcripts yielded amplified TCR beta CDR3 regions. The HTBI primer set was used in a first-round RT-PCR of the TCR CDR3. MiXCR was run by TCRdb on the multiplex PCR reads, yielding one entry per CDR3 protein. This sample has a few hundred thousand distinct CDR3 sequences, with around 45% found just once. Sequencing used peripheral blood or thyroid tissue (not recorded which). Receptors were obtained from a woman aged 18-35 years with Graves' hyperthyroidism.

The chain has TRBV5-1 and TRBJ2-1; D is perhaps TRBD2 (6 bases). CDR1 and CDR2 from the germline V gene are SGHRS and YFSETQ. The CDR3 is 15 residues long. V lost 4 bases, J lost 0 bases, and 11 bases lay in between. CDR3 residues: CASSHSGSSYNEQFF. CDR3 DNA: TGCGCCAGCAGCCATAGCGGAAGCTCCTACAATGAGCAGTTCTTC.

This chain connects TRBV4-2 to TRBJ2-7; weak D call: TRBD1 (6 bases). Per the germline V gene, CDR1 is LGHNA and CDR2 is YNFKEQ. The CDR3 covers 16 residues. Trimming shortened V by 0 bases and J by 1 base, and 13 bases separated the two germline ends. The CDR3 spells CASSQEGGAQSYEQYF. In nucleotides, the CDR3 is TGTGCCAGCAGCCAAGAAGGGGGAGCCCAGTCCTACGAGCAGTACTTC.

Regarding this clonotype: This may stem from a read error, because a much larger clone lies one nucleotide away. The chain employs TRBV6-4 and TRBJ1-5, with D hard to call. CDR3 size: 11 residues. The germline CDR1 and CDR2 sequences are MRHNA and SNTAGT. The CDR3: CAGRTYQPQHF. The CDR3 DNA sequence: TGTGCCGGCAGAACGTATCAGCCCCAGCATTTT.

The chain combines TRBV9 with TRBJ2-7, with TRBD2 matching over 11 bases. This CDR3 comprises 15 residues. V was clipped by 0 bases and J by 3 bases; unmatched bases: 2. In germline, CDR1 is SGDLS, CDR2 YYNGEE. The CDR3 nucleotides read TGTGCCAGCAGCGTAGAGGGACTAGCGGTCTACGAGCAGTACTTC. This gives the protein CASSVEGLAVYEQYF.

The chain joins TRBV6-4 to TRBJ2-5; a possible D gene is TRBD1 (6 bases). V was trimmed by 8 bases and J by 5 bases, leaving 24 bases between them. The CDR3 sequence is 16 residues long. The germline V gene has CDR1 MRHNA and CDR2 SNTAGT. The CDR3, as DNA: TGTGCCAGCGGGACGGCGAACAGGGTGGGGTCGGAGACCCAGTACTTC. Its protein product is CASGTANRVGSETQYF.